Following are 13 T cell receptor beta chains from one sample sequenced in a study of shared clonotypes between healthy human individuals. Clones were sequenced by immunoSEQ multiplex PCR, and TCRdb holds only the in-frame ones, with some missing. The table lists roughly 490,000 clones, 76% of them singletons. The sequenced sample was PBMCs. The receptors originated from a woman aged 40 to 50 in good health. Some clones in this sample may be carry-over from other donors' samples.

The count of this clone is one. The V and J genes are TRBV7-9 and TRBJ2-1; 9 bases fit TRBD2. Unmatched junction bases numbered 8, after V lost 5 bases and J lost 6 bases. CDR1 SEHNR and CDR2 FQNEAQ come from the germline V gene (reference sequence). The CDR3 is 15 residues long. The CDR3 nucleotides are TGTGCCAGCAGCCCTGGGACTAGCAGACTCAATGAGCAGTTCTTC. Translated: CASSPGTSRLNEQFF.

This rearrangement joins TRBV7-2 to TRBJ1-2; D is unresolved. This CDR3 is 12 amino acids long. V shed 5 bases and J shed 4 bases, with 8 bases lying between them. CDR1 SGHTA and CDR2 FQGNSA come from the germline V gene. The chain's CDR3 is CASSPDTYGYTF. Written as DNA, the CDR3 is TGTGCCAGCAGCCCAGACACCTATGGCTACACCTTC. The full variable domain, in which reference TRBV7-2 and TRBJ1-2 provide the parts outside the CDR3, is GAGVSQSPSNKVTEKGKDVELRCDPISGHTALYWYRQSLGQGLEFLIYFQGNSAPDKSGLPSDRFSAERTGGSVSTLTIQRTQQEDSAVYLCASSPDTYGYTFGSGTRLTVV.

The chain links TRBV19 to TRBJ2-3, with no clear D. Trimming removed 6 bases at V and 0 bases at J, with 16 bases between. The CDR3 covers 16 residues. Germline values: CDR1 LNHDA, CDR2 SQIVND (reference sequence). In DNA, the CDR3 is TGTGCCAGTAGCCCATTGACCTTCTCCAGCACAGATACGCAGTATTTT. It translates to CASSPLTFSSTDTQYF.

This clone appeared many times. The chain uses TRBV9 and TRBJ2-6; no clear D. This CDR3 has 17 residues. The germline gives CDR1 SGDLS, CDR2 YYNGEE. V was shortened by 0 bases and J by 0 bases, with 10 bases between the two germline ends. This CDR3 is CASSVGHNPSGANVLTF. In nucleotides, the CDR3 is TGTGCCAGCAGCGTAGGTCACAATCCCTCTGGGGCCAACGTCCTGACTTTC.

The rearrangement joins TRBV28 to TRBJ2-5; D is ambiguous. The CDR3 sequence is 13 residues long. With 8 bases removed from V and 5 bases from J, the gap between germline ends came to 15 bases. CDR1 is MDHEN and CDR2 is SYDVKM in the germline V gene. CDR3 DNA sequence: TGTGCCAGCCGCATGGGCGGAACCGAGACCCAGTACTTC. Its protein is CASRMGGTETQYF.

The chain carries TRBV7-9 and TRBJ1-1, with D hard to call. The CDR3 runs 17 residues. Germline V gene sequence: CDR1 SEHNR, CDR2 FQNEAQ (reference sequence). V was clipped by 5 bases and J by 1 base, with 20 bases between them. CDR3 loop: CASSRSPVTRSNTEAFF. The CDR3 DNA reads TGTGCCAGCAGCCGAAGCCCAGTCACCCGATCGAACACTGAAGCTTTCTTT.

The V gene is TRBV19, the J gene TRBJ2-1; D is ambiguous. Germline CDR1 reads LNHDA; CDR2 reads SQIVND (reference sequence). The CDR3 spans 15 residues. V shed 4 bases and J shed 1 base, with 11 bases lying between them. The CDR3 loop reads CASSTPGLSYNEQFF. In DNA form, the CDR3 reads TGTGCCAGTAGTACCCCAGGTCTTTCCTACAATGAGCAGTTCTTC.

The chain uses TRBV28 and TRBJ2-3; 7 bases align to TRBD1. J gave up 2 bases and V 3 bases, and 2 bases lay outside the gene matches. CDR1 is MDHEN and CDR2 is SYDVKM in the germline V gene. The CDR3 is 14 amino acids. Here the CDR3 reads CASSFGTDTDTQYF. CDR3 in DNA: TGTGCCAGCAGTTTTGGGACAGACACAGATACGCAGTATTTT.

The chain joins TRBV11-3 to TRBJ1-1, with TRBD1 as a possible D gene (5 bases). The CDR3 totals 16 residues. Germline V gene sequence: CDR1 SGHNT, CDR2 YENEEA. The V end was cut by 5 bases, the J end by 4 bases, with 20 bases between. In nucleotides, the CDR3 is TGTGCCAGCAGCCCGGGATTTGGGGCCTCGGGCACTGAAGCTTTCTTT. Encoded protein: CASSPGFGASGTEAFF.

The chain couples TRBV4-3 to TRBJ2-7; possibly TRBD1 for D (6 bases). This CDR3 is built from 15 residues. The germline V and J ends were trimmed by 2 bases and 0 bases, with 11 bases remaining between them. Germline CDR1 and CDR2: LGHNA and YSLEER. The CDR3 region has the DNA TGCGCCAGCAGCCAATCAGGGGCCCGCTCCTACGAGCAGTACTTC. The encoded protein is CASSQSGARSYEQYF.

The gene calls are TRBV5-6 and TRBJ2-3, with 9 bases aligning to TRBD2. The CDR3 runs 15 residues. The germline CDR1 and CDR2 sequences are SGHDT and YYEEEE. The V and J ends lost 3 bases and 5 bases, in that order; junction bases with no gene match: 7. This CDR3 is CASSWSSGNRDTQYF. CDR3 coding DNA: TGTGCCAGCAGCTGGTCTAGCGGGAACCGAGATACGCAGTATTTT. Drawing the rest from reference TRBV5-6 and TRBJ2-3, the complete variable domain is DAGVTQSPTHLIKTRGQQVTLRCSPKSGHDTVSWYQQALGQGPQFIFQYYEEEERQRGNFPDRFSGHQFPNYSSELNVNALLLGDSALYLCASSWSSGNRDTQYFGPGTRLTVL.

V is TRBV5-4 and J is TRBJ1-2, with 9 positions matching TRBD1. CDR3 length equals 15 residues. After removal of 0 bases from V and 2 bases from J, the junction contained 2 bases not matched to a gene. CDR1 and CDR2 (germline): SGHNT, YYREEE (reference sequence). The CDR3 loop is CASSLGGQGNYGYTF. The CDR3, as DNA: TGTGCCAGCAGCTTGGGGGGACAGGGCAACTATGGCTACACCTTC.

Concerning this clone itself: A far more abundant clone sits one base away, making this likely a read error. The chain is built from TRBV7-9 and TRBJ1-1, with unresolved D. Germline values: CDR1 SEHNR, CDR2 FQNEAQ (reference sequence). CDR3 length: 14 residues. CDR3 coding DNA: TGTGCCAGCGGCTTAGCGGGCAGCCACACTGAAGCTTTCTTT. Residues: CASGLAGSHTEAFF. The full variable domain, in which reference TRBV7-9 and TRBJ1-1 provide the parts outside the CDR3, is DTGVSQNPRHKITKRGQNVTFRCDPISEHNRLYWYRQTLGQGPEFLTYFQNEAQLEKSRLLSDRFSAERPKGSFSTLEIQRTEQGDSAMYLCASGLAGSHTEAFFGQGTRLTVV.